Each of the 14 T cell receptor beta chains below was sequenced from the same sample in a study of T cells in Graves' hyperthyroidism and ophthalmopathy. Amplified TCR beta CDR3 regions came from RNA transcripts. The HTBI primer set served for first-round RT-PCR of the TCR CDR3. TCRdb re-called the multiplex PCR reads through MiXCR, storing one row per CDR3 protein. The sample shows about 700,000 distinct CDR3 sequences, 45% of them seen only once. Sequences were obtained from peripheral blood or thyroid tissue (not recorded which). The receptors were gathered from an adult man with Graves' disease, either hyperthyroidism or ophthalmopathy (not recorded which).

The rearrangement uses TRBV2 and TRBJ1-5, with 10 nucleotides matching TRBD1. V dropped 6 bases and J dropped 6; count of bases not matched to a gene: 8. CDR1 and CDR2 (germline): SNHLY, FYNNEI. The CDR3 has 15 amino acids. The CDR3 region is CASRHRTGGVQPQHF. As DNA, the CDR3 is TGTGCCAGCAGACACAGGACAGGGGGAGTTCAGCCCCAGCATTTT. The whole variable domain, filled in from reference TRBV2 and TRBJ1-5, reads EPEVTQTPSHQVTQMGQEVILRCVPISNHLYFYWYRQILGQKVEFLVSFYNNEISEKSEIFDDQFSVERPDGSNFTLKIRSTKLEDSAMYFCASRHRTGGVQPQHFGDGTRLSIL.

The gene calls are TRBV5-1 and TRBJ1-1, with D uncertain. V lost 7 bases and J lost 0, with 13 bases in between. Germline CDR1 and CDR2: SGHRS and YFSETQ. The CDR3 is made up of 14 amino acids. The DNA of the CDR3 is TGCGCCAGCGGCCCGACGGGAATGAACACTGAAGCTTTCTTT. Protein: CASGPTGMNTEAFF.

J is TRBJ2-7 and V is TRBV20-1; D assignment may be TRBD1 or TRBD2 (5 bases each). This CDR3 spans 12 amino acids. Germline CDR1 is DFQATT and CDR2 is SNEGSKA (reference sequence). The ends were cut back, 3 bases at V and 4 bases at J, with 10 bases in the middle. CDR3 in amino acids: CSARGGGYEQYF. The CDR3 DNA reads as TGCAGTGCTAGGGGTGGGGGTTACGAGCAGTACTTC.

This clonotype was detected a few times. The V gene is TRBV19, the J gene TRBJ1-5; D may be TRBD1 (5 bases). Germline V gene lookup returns CDR1 LNHDA and CDR2 SQIVND (reference sequence). This CDR3 has 15 amino acids. Trimming removed 5 bases at V and 3 bases at J, with 14 bases between. The CDR3 protein is CASSPPRQPNQPQHF. The CDR3 DNA reads TGTGCCAGTAGTCCCCCGAGACAGCCCAATCAGCCCCAGCATTTT.

The chain couples TRBV7-2 to TRBJ1-4, with D possibly being TRBD1 (5 bases). The germline gives CDR1 SGHTA, CDR2 FQGNSA. The V gene lost 3 bases and the J gene lost 5 bases, with 13 bases spanning the gap. This CDR3 contains 15 residues. The CDR3 DNA is TGTGCCAGCAGCTTGAGTTCAGGGCTCAATGAAAAACTGTTTTTT. Amino acid sequence: CASSLSSGLNEKLFF. Together with reference TRBV7-2 and TRBJ1-4, the CDR3 gives the full variable domain: GAGVSQSPSNKVTEKGKDVELRCDPISGHTALYWYRQSLGQGLEFLIYFQGNSAPDKSGLPSDRFSAERTGGSVSTLTIQRTQQEDSAVYLCASSLSSGLNEKLFFGSGTQLSVL.

In its sample, this clonotype was seen many times. J is TRBJ1-3 and V is TRBV14; D call uncertain. The CDR3 contains 14 residues. V was shortened by 4 bases and J by 1 base, with 8 bases between the two germline ends. Per germline, CDR1 SGHDN and CDR2 FVKESK. CDR3 DNA sequence: TGTGCCAGCAGCCCCCACTTATCTGGAAACACCATATATTTT. Amino acids: CASSPHLSGNTIYF.

This clonotype has more than one count but fewer than ten. V is TRBV14 and J is TRBJ1-5, with D perhaps TRBD1 (6 bases). The V end was cut by 1 base, the J end by 6 bases, with 10 bases between. Germline CDR1 and CDR2: SGHDN and FVKESK. The CDR3 runs to 14 residues. This chain's CDR3 is CASSQVQGGQPQHF. The CDR3 DNA is TGTGCCAGCAGCCAAGTACAGGGAGGTCAGCCCCAGCATTTT.

The chain employs TRBV29-1 and TRBJ2-5; 9 bases line up with TRBD2. The CDR3 has 13 residues. CDR1 is SQVTM and CDR2 is ANQGSEA in the germline V gene. Trimming cost V 4 bases and J 5 bases; bases outside gene matches: 5. This CDR3 is CSVAASGTETQYF. The CDR3 DNA sequence: TGCAGCGTTGCGGCTAGCGGGACCGAGACCCAGTACTTC.

V is TRBV5-1 and J is TRBJ2-5, with 9 bases aligning to TRBD2. With V trimmed by 1 base and J by 6 bases, 13 bases remained unmatched. Germline lookup yields CDR1 SGHRS and CDR2 YFSETQ. This CDR3 has 17 residues. The CDR3 region is CASSLWAGGTLEKTQYF. DNA for the CDR3: TGCGCCAGCAGCTTGTGGGCGGGGGGGACCCTCGAGAAGACCCAGTACTTC.

Note on this clonotype: It may be a read error: a sequence one base away is much more abundant. The chain recombines TRBV7-8 with TRBJ1-4; D is unresolved. This CDR3 has 14 residues. Germline V CDR1 and CDR2: SGHVS, FQNEAQ. CDR3 sequence reads: CASSLRLVNGKLFF. The CDR3 nucleotides read TGTGCCAGCAGCTTACGTTTAGTTAATGGAAAACTGTTTTTT.

Comment on this clonotype: A single base separates this from a much larger clone, so it may be a read error. This sequence joins TRBV2 and TRBJ2-2; D tentatively fits TRBD1 or TRBD2 (6 bases each). This CDR3 is 16 amino acids long. Germline lookup yields CDR1 SNHLY and CDR2 FYNNEI. The DNA of the CDR3 is TGTGCCAGCAGTGGAAGGGGGGCAGAACACACCGGGGATCTGTTTTTT. Its translation: CASSGRGAEHTGDLFF.

The CDR3 spells CASSYSGTVAYEQYF. The CDR3 bases are TGTGCCAGCAGCTACTCCGGGACAGTCGCCTACGAGCAGTACTTC. The J gene is TRBJ2-7, the V gene TRBV7-9; 7 nucleotides agree with TRBD1. V lost 4 bases to trimming and J lost 2 bases; unmatched junction nucleotides: 8. Germline loops: CDR1 SEHNR, CDR2 FQNEAQ (reference sequence). The length of the CDR3 is 15 residues.

There are many counts of this clonotype. This chain connects TRBV7-2 to TRBJ1-2; no firm D call. V was clipped by 2 bases and J by 6 bases, with 10 bases between them. Germline CDR1 and CDR2: SGHTA and FQGNSA. The CDR3 loop spans 13 amino acids. This chain's CDR3 is CASSLQAPNGYTF. CDR3 coding DNA: TGTGCCAGCAGCTTACAGGCACCGAATGGCTACACCTTC.

This clonotype was seen only a few times. This chain links TRBV6-1 with TRBJ1-1; a weak D match, TRBD1 (6 bases). Trimming took off 3 bases at V and 4 bases at J, with 12 bases between the two ends. CDR1 and CDR2 from the germline V gene are MNHNS and SASEGT. The CDR3 loop spans 14 amino acids. CDR3 DNA sequence: TGTGCCAGCAGTGACAGGGGTGGGGGCACTGAAGCTTTCTTT. Residues: CASSDRGGGTEAFF.